This T cell receptor beta chain originates from a study of regulatory T cells in long-lasting Graves disease. Overall study results and limits: Persistent Graves' patients showed less TCR diversity than newly diagnosed ones.

Libraries of TCR beta came from iRepertoire HTBI primers plus Arm-PCR of CDR3 regions. TCRdb reprocessed the multiplex PCR reads via MiXCR and lists one record per CDR3 protein. The sample yields some 350,000 distinct CDR3 sequences, roughly 15% seen once. Stated time point: newly diagnosed GD, antithyroid drugs for less than 3 months. The TCR library used RNA extracted from PBMCs. Points on this clonotype: What it recognizes is unknown.

The CDR3 is 15 amino acids. Between the trimmed V and J ends, which lost 1 base and 2 bases, there was a span of 15 bases. Germline assignment: CDR1 SQVTM and CDR2 ANQGSEA. The same data also went into a second study, on T cells in Graves' hyperthyroidism and ophthalmopathy. From that second work: A median about 6.5 months before onset, the model predicted ophthalmopathy.

The sample was peripheral blood mononuclear cells (PBMCs), taken at new diagnosis, from a patient treated with antithyroid drugs. This TCR came from a woman in her late teens or twenties with Graves disease. The V call is TRBV29-1, the J call TRBJ2-7, with D possibly matching TRBD2 (6 bases). The CDR3 region is CSVEARDSLPYEQYF. CDR3 in DNA: TGCAGCGTTGAAGCTCGGGACTCGCTGCCCTACGAGCAGTACTTC.